The sequence of this T cell receptor beta chain was determined in a study of cytomegalovirus exposure and HLA in healthy donors. The study ran its PCR with 60 Vbeta and 13 Jbeta primers. TCRdb's copy holds only in-frame clones and misses some; the assay was immunoSEQ multiplex PCR. Of 200,000 to 250,000 clones listed, roughly 80% were seen once; the top ten hold around 15%. CDR1 is SGHTA and CDR2 is FQGNSA in the germline V gene. Germline trimming cut 8 bases from V and 4 bases from J; bases unmatched to any gene: 10. This CDR3 is 15 amino acids long. What was sequenced was PBMCs. The gene calls are TRBV7-2 and TRBJ2-1; 8 bases map to TRBD2. The TCR comes from a man in his forties or fifties in good health and CMV-seronegative. The CDR3 DNA reads TGTGCCAGCTCCTTGGGGGCGGGGGGATACAATGAGCAGTTCTTC. Translated: CASSLGAGGYNEQFF.